This is a list of T cell receptor beta chains from one sample in a study of T cells in Graves' hyperthyroidism and ophthalmopathy. TCRdb passed the multiplex PCR reads through MiXCR, listing each CDR3 protein once. The top ten hold 3.7% of the sample, which has around 350,000 distinct CDR3 sequences, 15% to 20% seen once. Specimen: blood. These receptors were taken from a woman under 30 with Graves' hyperthyroidism. Each CDR3 is given with its conserved first and last residue. Each record gives: clone size, D gene, V gene, J gene, CDR3 DNA, CDR3 protein. D genes are given only for firm matches. The size entry is marked missing in some rows and otherwise reads once, few, many or a size class.

size: NA
D: NA
V: TRBV6-1
J: TRBJ1-5
DNA: TGTGCCAGCAGTGAAGCGGCAGCCCTTAGGCCCCAGCATTTT
CDR3: CASSEAAALRPQHF

size: few
D: NA
V: TRBV5-1
J: TRBJ1-2
DNA: TGCGCCAGCAGCTTGGTAGGAGAAATTAATGGCTACACCTTC
CDR3: CASSLVGEINGYTF

size: many
D: NA
V: TRBV11-2
J: TRBJ1-1
DNA: TGTGCCAGCAGCTTAAACGACAGTCCCCTGAACACTGAAGCTTTCTTT
CDR3: CASSLNDSPLNTEAFF

size: many
D: TRBD1
V: TRBV2
J: TRBJ1-2
DNA: TGTGCCAGCGGGGACAGGGCCTCCCGGGGCTACACCTTC
CDR3: CASGDRASRGYTF

size: NA
D: NA
V: TRBV28
J: TRBJ1-2
DNA: TGTGCCAGCAGGGGACAATTCTATGGCTACACCTTC
CDR3: CASRGQFYGYTF

size: NA
D: TRBD1
V: TRBV5-1
J: TRBJ1-5
DNA: TGCGCCAGCAGCCAGGGGGCGAAGCCCCAGCATTTT
CDR3: CASSQGAKPQHF

size: many
D: NA
V: TRBV12-3/TRBV12-4
J: TRBJ1-5
DNA: TGTGCCAGCAGTCTGGGCCCCGGAGGCAATCAGCCCCAGCATTTT
CDR3: CASSLGPGGNQPQHF

size: many
D: NA
V: TRBV6-5
J: TRBJ1-2
DNA: TGTGCCAGCAGTTACTCCAGAACCCCGACAGGTTCTGGCTACACCTTC
CDR3: CASSYSRTPTGSGYTF

size: NA
D: NA
V: TRBV2
J: TRBJ1-5
DNA: TGTGCCAGCTCGAGTTTGGGGAGCAATCAGCCCCAGCATTTT
CDR3: CASSSLGSNQPQHF

size: many
D: NA
V: TRBV6-5
J: TRBJ2-2
DNA: TGTGCCAGCACCCGGGGGTGGAACACCGGGGAGCTGTTTTTT
CDR3: CASTRGWNTGELFF

size: few
D: NA
V: TRBV20-1
J: TRBJ2-7
DNA: TGCAGTGCTAAGGACGAGGTGGGTTCCTACGAGCAGTACTTC
CDR3: CSAKDEVGSYEQYF

size: NA
D: TRBD2
V: TRBV6-1
J: TRBJ2-2
DNA: TGTGCCAGCAACCCAATAGCGGGGACCACCGGGGAGCTGTTTTTT
CDR3: CASNPIAGTTGELFF

size: many
D: NA
V: TRBV7-3
J: TRBJ1-1
DNA: TGTGCCAGCAGCCGGGAGGGGAGCACTGAAGCTTTCTTT
CDR3: CASSREGSTEAFF

size: few
D: NA
V: TRBV7-3
J: TRBJ1-1
DNA: TGTGTCAGCAGCTCTCAGGTTTACACTGAAGCTTTCTTT
CDR3: CVSSSQVYTEAFF

size: many
D: TRBD1
V: TRBV29-1
J: TRBJ1-5
DNA: TGCAGCGTTGATTGGGACAGGAGCAATCAGCCCCAGCATTTT
CDR3: CSVDWDRSNQPQHF

size: many
D: TRBD1
V: TRBV4-1
J: TRBJ2-5
DNA: TGCGCCAGCCGCAGGGAGGGACAGGGACAAGAGACCCAGTACTTC
CDR3: CASRREGQGQETQYF

size: many
D: NA
V: TRBV20-1
J: TRBJ2-7
DNA: TGCAGTGCTAGAGAGGGGACGGGGGACGAGCAGTACTTC
CDR3: CSAREGTGDEQYF

size: many
D: NA
V: TRBV12-3/TRBV12-4
J: TRBJ1-2
DNA: TGTGCCAGCAGGGCGAGGGGGGAAGACTATGGCTACACCTTC
CDR3: CASRARGEDYGYTF

size: many
D: TRBD1
V: TRBV20-1
J: TRBJ1-2
DNA: TGCAGTGCGGGACAGGGTGGCAACTATGGCTACACCTTC
CDR3: CSAGQGGNYGYTF

size: many
D: NA
V: TRBV20-1
J: TRBJ1-5
DNA: TGCAGTGCTAGAGATGGGGGGCTTGGAAATCAGCCCCAGCATTTT
CDR3: CSARDGGLGNQPQHF

size: many
D: NA
V: TRBV20-1
J: TRBJ1-5
DNA: TGCAGTGCTAGGCCGGGAGGGAATCAGCCCCAGCATTTT
CDR3: CSARPGGNQPQHF

size: many
D: NA
V: TRBV7-9
J: TRBJ1-1
DNA: TGTGCCAGCAGCCCGGACAGCCGAGCTTTCTTT
CDR3: CASSPDSRAFF

size: many
D: TRBD2
V: TRBV10-3
J: TRBJ2-7
DNA: TGTGCCATCGCGGCGGGGGGCGGGCAACCCTACGGGCAGTACTTC
CDR3: CAIAAGGGQPYGQYF

size: many
D: NA
V: TRBV7-8
J: TRBJ1-2
DNA: TGTGCCAGCAGCCCACGTCTCGGCGTAGCAGGGGCTAACTATGGCTACACCTTC
CDR3: CASSPRLGVAGANYGYTF

size: NA
D: TRBD2
V: TRBV15
J: TRBJ2-5
DNA: TGTGCCAGCAGCGGGATTAAGGAGACCCAGTACTTC
CDR3: CASSGIKETQYF

size: many
D: NA
V: TRBV27
J: TRBJ1-1
DNA: TGTGCCAGCAATAAGAATCAGGCGAACACTGAAGCTTTCTTT
CDR3: CASNKNQANTEAFF

size: many
D: TRBD2
V: TRBV6-1
J: TRBJ2-5
DNA: TGTGCCAGCAGTGAGGGTAGCGGAAGCGGGGCCCAGTACTTC
CDR3: CASSEGSGSGAQYF

size: many
D: NA
V: TRBV28
J: TRBJ1-1
DNA: TGTGCCAGCAGTTTAATTTCCAGGGGAACTGAAGCTTTCTTT
CDR3: CASSLISRGTEAFF

size: many
D: NA
V: TRBV20-1
J: TRBJ1-2
DNA: TGCAGTGCCTTGGTCCGGGGATTAGGTTACTACACCTTC
CDR3: CSALVRGLGYYTF

size: many
D: TRBD1
V: TRBV12-3/TRBV12-4
J: TRBJ1-2
DNA: TGTGCCAGCAGAGCCACAGGGGAATACTATGGCTACACCTTC
CDR3: CASRATGEYYGYTF

size: NA
D: TRBD1
V: TRBV5-1
J: TRBJ1-2
DNA: TGCGCCAGCAGCAAGGGACAGCAGTATGGCTACACCTTC
CDR3: CASSKGQQYGYTF

size: many
D: NA
V: TRBV6-1
J: TRBJ2-7
DNA: TGTGCCAGCAGTGAACTTCAAGGGGCGCGAAACGAGCAGTACTTC
CDR3: CASSELQGARNEQYF

size: many
D: TRBD1
V: TRBV5-5
J: TRBJ2-5
DNA: TGTGCCAGCAGCACCGGGACAGAGCAAGAGACCCAGTACTTC
CDR3: CASSTGTEQETQYF

size: many
D: TRBD2
V: TRBV6-2/TRBV6-3
J: TRBJ2-5
DNA: TGTGCCAGCAGACATAGCGGGGGAGGGACCCAGTACTTC
CDR3: CASRHSGGGTQYF

size: many
D: TRBD2
V: TRBV12-3/TRBV12-4
J: TRBJ2-7
DNA: TGTGCCAGCAGTAGGGGACTAGCGGATTCCTACGAGCAGTACTTC
CDR3: CASSRGLADSYEQYF

size: many
D: TRBD1
V: TRBV9
J: TRBJ1-1
DNA: TGTGCCAGCAGCGCTCCATCCGGGACAGGGGGCACTGAAGCTTTCTTT
CDR3: CASSAPSGTGGTEAFF

size: many
D: TRBD1
V: TRBV7-8
J: TRBJ1-2
DNA: TGTGCCAGCAGCCACCGACTAATTAAACAGGGGGATGGCTACACCTTC
CDR3: CASSHRLIKQGDGYTF

size: many
D: NA
V: TRBV27
J: TRBJ2-7
DNA: TGTGCCAGCAGTCGCTACCCGGGGGCCAACTACGAGCAGTACTTC
CDR3: CASSRYPGANYEQYF

size: many
D: NA
V: TRBV30
J: TRBJ2-2
DNA: TGTGCCTGGAGTGATGGTACAGCCTCGAACACCGGGGAGCTGTTTTTT
CDR3: CAWSDGTASNTGELFF